The entry that follows covers one TCR beta chain sequence. Libraries were prepared by immunoSEQ multiplex PCR; TCRdb keeps only in-frame clonotypes and omits some of them. The repertoire holds fewer than 250,000 clones, 89% seen once, with 4% to 6% in the top ten. This sample was taken from a study of blood T cell repertoires in COVID-19. About the research overall: The samples span acute and convalescent COVID-19 from the United States, Italy and Spain.

The germline V and J ends were trimmed by 1 base and 5 bases, with 21 bases remaining between them. CDR1 and CDR2 from the germline V gene are MDHEN and SYDVKM. The CDR3 loop spans 18 amino acids. The sample taken for sequencing was peripheral blood. V is TRBV28 and J is TRBJ1-3; tentative D call: TRBD1 (6 bases). The receptor was derived from a woman aged 40 to 50 with acute or convalescent COVID-19. CDR3 DNA sequence: TGTGCCAGCAGTTTATTAGGGATCGGGGGGCTGGGGCGAAACACCATATATTTT. Residues: CASSLLGIGGLGRNTIYF.